This T cell receptor (beta chain) originates from a study of regulatory T cells in long-lasting Graves disease. Findings and limits, study-wide: A limited number of samples was an acknowledged limitation. Only peripheral blood was studied, not thyroid tissue.

This CDR3 spans 13 amino acids. Germline values: CDR1 MDHEN, CDR2 SYDVKM. Trimming took 6 bases from V and 8 from J; bases not matched to a gene: 8. Building the TCR beta libraries relied on iRepertoire HTBI primers, and CDR3 regions underwent Arm-PCR. TCRdb re-called the multiplex PCR reads through MiXCR, storing one row per CDR3 protein. The data contain a few hundred thousand distinct CDR3 sequences, around a fifth of them singletons. This clonotype was detected many times. The antigen remains unidentified. Time point specified: persistent/refractory GD, antithyroid drugs over 5 years with positive TRAb. PBMC RNA served as the TCR library source. An endocrinology department in Xi'an, China, recruited the patients.

The receptor was isolated from a female donor with Graves disease. V and J are TRBV28 and TRBJ1-2, with 8 bases aligning to TRBD1. This specimen was peripheral blood mononuclear cells (PBMCs), taken when the disease was refractory, from a patient treated with antithyroid drugs. This CDR3 is CASSFGQGYGYTF. CDR3 nucleotide sequence: TGTGCCAGCAGCTTTGGACAGGGCTACGGCTACACCTTC.